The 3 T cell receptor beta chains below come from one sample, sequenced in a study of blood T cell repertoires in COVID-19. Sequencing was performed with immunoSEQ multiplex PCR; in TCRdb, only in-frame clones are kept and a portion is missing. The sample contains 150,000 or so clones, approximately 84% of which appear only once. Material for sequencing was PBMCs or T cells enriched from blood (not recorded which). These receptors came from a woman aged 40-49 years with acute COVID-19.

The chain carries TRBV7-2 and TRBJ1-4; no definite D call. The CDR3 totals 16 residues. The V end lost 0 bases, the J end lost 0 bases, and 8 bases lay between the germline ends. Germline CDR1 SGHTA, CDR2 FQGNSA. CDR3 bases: TGTGCCAGCAGCTTAGCGCGGGGAGCAACTAATGAAAAACTGTTTTTT. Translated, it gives CASSLARGATNEKLFF.

The CDR3, as DNA: TGTGCCAGCAGTTTATACCGAGCCGGCAATCAGCCCCAGCATTTT. This gives the protein CASSLYRAGNQPQHF. The chain joins TRBV27 to TRBJ1-5, with D uncertain. Germline V gene sequence: CDR1 MNHEY, CDR2 SMNVEV (reference sequence). CDR3 length: 15 residues. V lost 1 base to trimming and J lost 2 bases, with 9 bases between them.

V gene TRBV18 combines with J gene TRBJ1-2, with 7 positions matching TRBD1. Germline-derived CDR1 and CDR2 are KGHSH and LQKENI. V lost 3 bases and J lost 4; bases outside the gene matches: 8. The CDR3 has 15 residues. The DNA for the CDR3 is TGTGCCAGCTCACCTCCATACGGGACAGCCTATGGCTACACCTTC. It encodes CASSPPYGTAYGYTF. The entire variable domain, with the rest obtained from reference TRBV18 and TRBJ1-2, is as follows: NAGVMQNPRHLVRRRGQEARLRCSPMKGHSHVYWYRQLPEEGLKFMVYLQKENIIDESGMPKERFSAEFPKEGPSILRIQQVVRGDSAAYFCASSPPYGTAYGYTFGSGTRLTVV.